These 21 T cell receptor beta chains originate from one sample sequenced in a study of control samples from healthy donors and cancer patients. Only in-frame clones appear in the TCRdb table, and some are missing; sequencing was by immunoSEQ multiplex PCR. This sample has hundreds of thousands of clones, with around 79% found just once. What was sequenced was PBMCs. The source is a woman in her fifties or sixties with lung cancer.

The genes are TRBV18 and TRBJ2-7, with a weak D call TRBD1 (7 bases). The germline CDR1 and CDR2 sequences are KGHSH and LQKENI. The CDR3 totals 15 residues. Trimming took 1 base from V and 6 from J, leaving 16 bases between them. The CDR3 spells CASSPLDREVREQYF. In DNA form, the CDR3 reads TGTGCCAGCTCACCACTCGACAGGGAGGTACGCGAGCAGTACTTC.

To note about this clone: Sequence at one end of the junction differs from germline and may be a read error. This sample also contains other DNA sequences that code for the same CDR3. The V call is TRBV7-7, the J call TRBJ2-5, with 12 bases identical to TRBD1. Germline V gives CDR1 SSHAT, CDR2 FNYEAQ (reference sequence). This CDR3 contains 15 residues. The CDR3 loop reads CASSSGQGAGETQYF. In nucleotides, the CDR3 is TGTGCTAGCAGCTCGGGACAGGGGGCGGGCGAGACCCAGTACTTC.

This chain uses TRBV9 with TRBJ1-1, with D possibly being TRBD1 (5 bases). Between the trimmed V and J ends, which lost 0 bases and 0 bases, there was a span of 6 bases. This CDR3 has 14 amino acids. In germline, CDR1 is SGDLS, CDR2 YYNGEE. CDR3 sequence reads: CASSVEGLNTEAFF. In DNA, the CDR3 is TGTGCCAGCAGCGTAGAGGGGTTGAACACTGAAGCTTTCTTT.

This clone is a singleton in its sample. The chain uses TRBV5-1 and TRBJ1-2; no definite D call. The CDR3 is 15 residues long. From germline, CDR1 is SGHRS and CDR2 YFSETQ. V was pared by 4 bases and J by 1 base, with 14 bases between. CDR3 DNA: TGCGCCAGCAGCGTGGGCTTGGGCAGTAACTATGGCTACACCTTC. It specifies CASSVGLGSNYGYTF.

This sequence joins TRBV4-1 and TRBJ1-1; 8 bases align to TRBD1. Germline CDR1 reads MGHRA; CDR2 reads YSYEKL. Trimming removed 2 bases from V and 0 bases from J; junction bases left unmatched: 5. The CDR3 is 16 amino acids. The CDR3 nucleotides are TGCGCCAGCAGCCAAACCGGGACAGGAATGAACACTGAAGCTTTCTTT. Translated: CASSQTGTGMNTEAFF.

This clone has a single count. The chain carries TRBV19 and TRBJ2-7, with a tentative D call TRBD2 (5 bases). V lost 1 base to trimming and J lost 0 bases, with 22 bases between them. The germline gives CDR1 LNHDA, CDR2 SQIVND (reference sequence). The CDR3 consists of 19 residues. The CDR3 DNA reads TGTGCCAGTAGTATAGCCAGCGGAGAGAGCTCTATTAGCTCCTACGAGCAGTACTTC. Amino acids: CASSIASGESSISSYEQYF.

The chain combines TRBV2 with TRBJ2-1; no clear D gene. Trimming pared 6 bases from V and 0 bases from J, leaving 9 bases between. The germline CDR1 and CDR2 sequences are SNHLY and FYNNEI. The CDR3 loop spans 14 amino acids. CDR3 protein: CASRSLSSYNEQFF. DNA of the CDR3: TGTGCCAGCAGGTCATTGAGCTCCTACAATGAGCAGTTCTTC.

V and J are TRBV19 and TRBJ2-1; D is unresolved. Germline V gene data show CDR1 as LNHDA and CDR2 as SQIVND (reference sequence). The CDR3 covers 13 residues. The germline V and J ends were trimmed by 2 bases and 6 bases, with 8 bases remaining between them. DNA of the CDR3: TGTGCCAGTAGTATAACCGAGCTCAATGAGCAGTTCTTC. Translated: CASSITELNEQFF.

The chain recombines TRBV15 with TRBJ2-1; D possibly corresponds to TRBD1 (8 bases). V gave up 5 bases and J gave up 8 bases, with 22 bases separating them. Per germline, CDR1 LNHNV and CDR2 YYDKDF (reference sequence). CDR3 size: 16 residues. As DNA, the CDR3 is TGTGCCACCAGCCAAGGGGCGGGGGCAGGGGGCGATGAGCAGTTCTTC. Its translation: CATSQGAGAGGDEQFF.

The chain employs TRBV12-3 or TRBV12-4 and TRBJ1-2; TRBD1 is a possible D gene (6 bases). The CDR3 totals 12 residues. V lost 5 bases to trimming and J lost 6 bases, with 10 bases between them. The CDR3 spells CASSTTGHGYTF. CDR3 in DNA: TGTGCCAGCAGTACTACAGGGCATGGCTACACCTTC.

The rearrangement uses TRBV5-5 and TRBJ2-3, with 15 bases matching TRBD2. Per the germline V gene, CDR1 is SGHKS and CDR2 is YYEKEE (reference sequence). CDR3 length equals 18 residues. J was trimmed by 5 bases and V by 0 bases; bases with no gene match: 7. The CDR3 loop reads CASSLGTSGRAEEDTQYF. The CDR3 DNA reads TGTGCCAGCAGCTTGGGGACTAGCGGGAGGGCCGAGGAAGATACGCAGTATTTT. Full variable domain (missing parts from reference TRBV5-5 and TRBJ2-3): DAGVTQSPTHLIKTRGQQVTLRCSPISGHKSVSWYQQVLGQGPQFIFQYYEKEERGRGNFPDRFSARQFPNYSSELNVNALLLGDSALYLCASSLGTSGRAEEDTQYFGPGTRLTVL.

The J gene is TRBJ2-3, the V gene TRBV24-1; no firm D call. Germline V gives CDR1 KGHDR, CDR2 SFDVKD. The V end lost 3 bases, the J end lost 0 bases, and 3 bases lay between the germline ends. The CDR3 has 13 amino acids. The CDR3 DNA follows: TGTGCCACCAGTGATCCTAGCACAGATACGCAGTATTTT. Residues: CATSDPSTDTQYF.

Only one count was recorded for this clone. This chain joins TRBV7-2 and TRBJ2-5; 16 bases align to TRBD2. The germline V gene encodes CDR1 SGHTA and CDR2 FQGNSA. The trim removed 5 bases at V and 5 bases at J, leaving 2 bases unmatched. The CDR3 extends over 15 amino acids. The CDR3 is CASSRGLAGGETQYF. The CDR3 nucleotides read TGTGCCAGCAGCAGGGGACTAGCGGGGGGGGAGACCCAGTACTTC. Combining the CDR3 with reference TRBV7-2 and TRBJ2-5 gives the whole variable domain GAGVSQSPSNKVTEKGKDVELRCDPISGHTALYWYRQSLGQGLEFLIYFQGNSAPDKSGLPSDRFSAERTGGSVSTLTIQRTQQEDSAVYLCASSRGLAGGETQYFGPGTRLLVL.

The V and J genes are TRBV7-8 and TRBJ2-1; TRBD2 is a possible D gene (6 bases). Between the trimmed V and J ends, which lost 6 bases and 6 bases, there was a span of 27 bases. The CDR3 has 18 residues. Germline CDR1 and CDR2: SGHVS and FQNEAQ. The CDR3: CASRPVEAGTHLANEQFF. DNA of the CDR3: TGTGCCAGCAGGCCAGTCGAGGCCGGGACTCACCTCGCCAATGAGCAGTTCTTC.

V is TRBV5-1 and J is TRBJ2-4; D possibly corresponds to TRBD2 (6 bases). In germline, CDR1 is SGHRS, CDR2 YFSETQ. There are 16 residues in the CDR3. V was cut by 4 bases and J by 1 base, with 15 bases left in between. CDR3 bases: TGCGCCAGCAGCCTCGGGGAGGTCCTCGCCAAAAACATTCAGTACTTC. Translated, it gives CASSLGEVLAKNIQYF.

This chain connects TRBV10-1 to TRBJ2-2, with 12 bases matching TRBD2. CDR3 length: 15 residues. With 5 bases clipped from V and 4 bases from J, the junction kept 2 bases outside the gene matches. Germline-derived CDR1 and CDR2 are WNHNN and SYGVQD (reference sequence). CDR3 bases: TGCGCCAGCAGTCCGGGACTAGCGGGCACCGGGGAGCTGTTTTTT. This codes for CASSPGLAGTGELFF.

The chain employs TRBV28 and TRBJ1-1; tentatively, D is TRBD1 (5 bases). The V end was cut by 10 bases, the J end by 7 bases, with 22 bases between. Germline loops: CDR1 MDHEN, CDR2 SYDVKM. CDR3 length equals 14 residues. The CDR3 reads CAISGRPLGVEAFF. DNA for the CDR3: TGTGCCATCTCGGGACGTCCCTTGGGGGTTGAAGCTTTCTTT. Looking up the rest from reference TRBV28 and TRBJ1-1 gives the full variable domain: DVKVTQSSRYLVKRTGEKVFLECVQDMDHENMFWYRQDPGLGLRLIYFSYDVKMKEKGDIPEGYSVSREKKERFSLILESASTNQTSMYLCAISGRPLGVEAFFGQGTRLTVV.

This chain links TRBV4-1 with TRBJ2-5, with D tentatively TRBD2 (5 bases). From germline, CDR1 is MGHRA and CDR2 YSYEKL. The CDR3 covers 16 residues. The ends were cut back, 0 bases at V and 5 bases at J, with 16 bases in the middle. The CDR3 region has the DNA TGCGCCAGCAGCCAAGATATCAGCGGCCCCTGGGAGACCCAGTACTTC. Protein sequence: CASSQDISGPWETQYF.

The chain carries TRBV9 and TRBJ2-1; TRBD1 agrees at 8 bases. The trim removed 2 bases at V and 6 bases at J, leaving 7 bases unmatched. The CDR3 runs 15 residues. Germline V lookup: CDR1 SGDLS, CDR2 YYNGEE. The CDR3 nucleotides read TGTGCCAGCAGCGTCGGACAGGGTTATGGCAATGAGCAGTTCTTC. It is translated as CASSVGQGYGNEQFF.

The chain employs TRBV7-9 and TRBJ1-2; weak D call: TRBD1 (6 bases). The germline V and J ends were trimmed by 3 bases and 5 bases, with 13 bases remaining between them. The CDR3 is 14 residues long. Per germline, CDR1 SEHNR and CDR2 FQNEAQ (reference sequence). The CDR3 coding sequence is TGTGCCAGCAGCTTCTTGGCAGGGGCTTATGGCTACACCTTC. This translates into CASSFLAGAYGYTF.

A few counts support this clone. The chain carries TRBV18 and TRBJ1-5, with unresolved D. V was trimmed by 3 bases and J by 7 bases, leaving 19 bases between them. CDR3 length: 16 amino acids. Looked up from germline, CDR1 is KGHSH and CDR2 is LQKENI. The CDR3 bases are TGTGCCAGCTCACCGGCGAGGCCGGGTGTCGGGCAGCCCCAGCATTTT. Translated, it gives CASSPARPGVGQPQHF.